The entry below gives a single T cell receptor beta chain sequence along with its context. Germline CDR1 reads ENHRY; CDR2 reads SYGVKD. Trimming left V 6 bases short and J 4 bases short, with 15 bases between. The CDR3 runs to 14 residues. This entry comes from a study of OX40 agonist ivuxolimab in advanced cancers. Sequenced by immunoSEQ multiplex PCR; TCRdb stores in-frame clones only, minus some. The table includes roughly 67,000 clones, more than 85% detected once. This chain connects TRBV10-3 to TRBJ1-2; D not resolved. The sequence came from an adult with an advanced solid tumor such as melanoma, head and neck, liver or kidney cancer. The sample in question was CD4+ or CD8+ T cells sorted from blood, obtained in a trial of the OX40 agonist ivuxolimab. The DNA of the CDR3 is TGTGCCATCAGGCATCCGGGAGAAGCCTATGGCTACACCTTC. Its translation: CAIRHPGEAYGYTF.